This TCR beta chain originates from a study of T-cell memory formation after mild COVID-19 (dated by TCRdb to about 2021). Background for the entire study: TCR sequence clusters from the two donors were largely donor specific. In a couple of donors, T-cell clones that expanded and contracted after mild COVID-19 were tracked by sequencing TCRalpha and TCRbeta repertoires over time. The cohort comprised two young, previously healthy adult volunteers, one female and one male. The paper's findings and limits, for the study overall: Some responding clones were detected in pre-infection memory, suggesting pre-existing cross-reactive memory T cells joined the SARS-CoV-2 response. Contracting CD4+ clones turned up mainly in the CM and EM memory subsets, whereas EMRA was where CD8+ clones were enriched. SARS-CoV-2 specificity was not confirmed for the second-wave clones peaking on day 37. Balanced CD4/CD8 phenotypes were observed for clones contracting from day 15 to 85, whereas a bias towards CD4+ was observed for a second wave of clones expanding from day 15 to 37. The study included only two mild cases, and larger cohorts that include severe cases with pre-infection samples were judged to be necessary.

Ficoll-Paque density gradient centrifugation was the method used to isolate PBMCs. As concerns this clonotype: What antigen it recognizes has not been identified. Base quality data are lacking; no much larger clone is found one base away.

The sequencing machine was an Illumina NovaSeq 6000. TCRalpha and TCRbeta cDNA libraries were built by 5'RACE with constant-segment primers, adding sample barcodes and unique molecular identifiers. RNA was extracted from every sample with Trizol reagent. Library amplification was performed in two PCR steps, and a second sample barcode and Illumina TruSeq adapters were introduced in the second step. Libraries were sequenced on an Illumina NovaSeq with 2 x 150 bp paired-end reads. In the source study's methods: With migec v1.2.7, reads were demultiplexed and then collapsed into UMI-guided consensus sequences. With mixcr v2.1.11, UMI consensuses were aligned to TRA and TRB V and J templates and assembled into clonotypes. A clonotype was counted as expanded or contracted only when both edgeR and NoisET called the clonotype significant, with the noise models trained on biological replicates. For edgeR calls, a false discovery rate-adjusted p below 0.01 and a log2 fold-change threshold of 1 were applied. As an exploratory analysis of dynamics, max-normalized trajectories of the 1000 most abundant clonotypes were examined by PCA with hierarchical clustering. Each responding clone was given a CD4 or CD8 phenotype based on the CD4+ and CD8+ repertoires, which had been sequenced separately. TCRdb reworked the public reads: Q25 trimming with fastp, MiXCR clone assembly, productive beta chains retained. Rows merge per CDR3 protein into single entries with the most common DNA and genes. The V and J calls, along with clone size, are taken from TCRdb and not from the paper's own processing. The sample table shows hundreds of thousands of distinct CDR3 sequences, and approximately 15% are seen once. The ten largest make up 22% of the sample.

From a lookup of the germline V gene, CDR1 and CDR2 are SGHTA and FQGNSA. The CDR3, from cysteine to phenylalanine, totals 15 residues. The read is trimmed to its CDR3 DNA, 45 bases read in frame from base 1. V and J lose 2 bases and 5 bases, and a span of 10 bases separates them. Specimen: PBMCs or a T cell subset sorted from them (not recorded which). The chain is assembled from TRBV7-2 and TRBJ1-6; no D segment can be confidently identified. The clonotype originates from a man between 18 and 35 years old who had mild COVID-19 (a few samples of this study predate the infection). The sample titles of this study are shuffled in the database, so cell type and time point are left out; the donor was told from shared clones. The CDR3 protein is CASSLSPDNNSPLHF. The DNA reads TGTGCCAGCAGCTTATCTCCAGATAATAATTCACCCCTCCACTTT.